This T cell receptor beta chain was captured in a study of OX40 agonist ivuxolimab in advanced cancers. Across the whole study: The patients received agonistic anti-OX40 (CD134) antibody ivuxolimab.

Blood sampling was done at baseline, cycle 4 day 1, and cycle 7 day 1. Study-wide results and limits: Among some nonresponders, normalized T-cell clonal expansion was also low. In CD8+ T cells, expanded clones were on average more numerous than in CD4+.

TCRdb keeps only in-frame clones here, not all; method: immunoSEQ multiplex PCR. The sample holds 90,000 to 150,000 clones, roughly nine tenths seen once. Trimming took 1 base from V and 5 from J, leaving 12 bases between them. The length of the CDR3 is 14 residues. Per germline, CDR1 MNHNS and CDR2 SASEGT. Turning to this clone: The antigen is undetermined.

The TCR originated in an adult with an advanced solid tumor such as melanoma, head and neck, liver or kidney cancer. This sample comprised CD4+ or CD8+ T cells sorted from blood, obtained in a trial of the OX40 agonist ivuxolimab. The chain combines TRBV6-1 with TRBJ2-7; tentatively, D is TRBD2 (6 bases). Here the CDR3 reads CASSEGLVSHEQYF. CDR3 bases: TGTGCCAGCAGTGAAGGACTAGTATCCCACGAGCAGTACTTC.